Listed below are T cell receptor beta chains from one sample, sequenced in a study of T cells in Graves' hyperthyroidism and ophthalmopathy. TCRdb ran MiXCR on the multiplex PCR reads and lists one entry per CDR3 protein. Counted here are 600,000 or so distinct CDR3 sequences, roughly 46% occurring once; the ten biggest clones make up 8% to 8.5%. The sequenced material came from peripheral blood or thyroid tissue (not recorded which). The receptors come from a woman younger than 35 with Graves' hyperthyroidism. Each CDR3 is given with its conserved first and last residue. Each record gives: J gene, V gene, D gene, CDR3 protein. D genes are given only for firm matches.

j_gene: TRBJ1-1
v_gene: TRBV7-8
d_gene: TRBD1
CDR3aa: CASSQTGAEAFF

j_gene: TRBJ1-6
v_gene: TRBV10-3
d_gene: NA
CDR3aa: CAIRSGTTYNSPLHF

j_gene: TRBJ2-5
v_gene: TRBV20-1
d_gene: TRBD1
CDR3aa: CSARPDRGRDQETQYF

j_gene: TRBJ1-5
v_gene: TRBV9
d_gene: TRBD1
CDR3aa: CASSVGQGGGQPQHF

j_gene: TRBJ1-2
v_gene: TRBV2
d_gene: TRBD1
CDR3aa: CASSFDRAVGYTF

j_gene: TRBJ1-2
v_gene: TRBV15
d_gene: NA
CDR3aa: CATSSERTVLGYTF

j_gene: TRBJ2-5
v_gene: TRBV7-9
d_gene: TRBD2
CDR3aa: CASSGTSGRSETQYF

j_gene: TRBJ2-2
v_gene: TRBV7-9
d_gene: NA
CDR3aa: CASSFRQANTGELFF

j_gene: TRBJ2-2
v_gene: TRBV7-9
d_gene: NA
CDR3aa: CASSLTVGELFF

j_gene: TRBJ2-3
v_gene: TRBV10-3
d_gene: NA
CDR3aa: CASWTDETSTDTQYF

j_gene: TRBJ1-5
v_gene: TRBV2
d_gene: NA
CDR3aa: CASSRPNSNQPQHF

j_gene: TRBJ2-2
v_gene: TRBV6-5
d_gene: NA
CDR3aa: CASSGTSPVARAGELFF

j_gene: TRBJ1-1
v_gene: TRBV3-1
d_gene: NA
CDR3aa: CASSQPRHTEAFF

j_gene: TRBJ1-5
v_gene: TRBV7-2
d_gene: NA
CDR3aa: CASSSRRQGIGSNQPQHF

j_gene: TRBJ1-2
v_gene: TRBV24-1
d_gene: TRBD1
CDR3aa: CATPPRTGGVGYGYTF

j_gene: TRBJ1-2
v_gene: TRBV15
d_gene: NA
CDR3aa: CATSKKRPGYTF

j_gene: TRBJ1-1
v_gene: TRBV24-1
d_gene: NA
CDR3aa: CATSDTGFTEAFF